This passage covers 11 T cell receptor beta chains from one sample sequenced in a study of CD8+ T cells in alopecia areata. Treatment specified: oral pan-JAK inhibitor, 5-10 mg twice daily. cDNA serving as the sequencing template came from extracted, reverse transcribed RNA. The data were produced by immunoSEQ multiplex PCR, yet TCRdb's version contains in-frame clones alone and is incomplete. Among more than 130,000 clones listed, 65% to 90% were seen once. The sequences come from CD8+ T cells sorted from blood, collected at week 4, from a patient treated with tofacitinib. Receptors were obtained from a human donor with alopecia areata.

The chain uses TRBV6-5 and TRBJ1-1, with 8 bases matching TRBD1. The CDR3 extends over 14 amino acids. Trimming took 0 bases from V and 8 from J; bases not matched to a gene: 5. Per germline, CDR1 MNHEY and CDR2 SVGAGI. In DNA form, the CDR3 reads TGTGCCAGCAGTTACTCGAAGAGGGACAGGGAAGCTTTCTTT. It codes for CASSYSKRDREAFF.

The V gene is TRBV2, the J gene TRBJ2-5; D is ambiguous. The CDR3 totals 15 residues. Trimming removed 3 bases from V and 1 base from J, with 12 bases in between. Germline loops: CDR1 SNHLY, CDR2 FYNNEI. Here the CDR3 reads CASSDFAGLQETQYF. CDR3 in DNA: TGTGCCAGCAGTGATTTTGCAGGCCTCCAAGAGACCCAGTACTTC.

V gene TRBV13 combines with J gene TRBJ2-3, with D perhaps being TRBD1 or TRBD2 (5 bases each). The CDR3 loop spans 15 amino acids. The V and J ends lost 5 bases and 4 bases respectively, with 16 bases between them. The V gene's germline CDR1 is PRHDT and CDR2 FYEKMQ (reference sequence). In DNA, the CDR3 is TGTGCCAGCAGCGCCAGCTCCGGGACGTCAGATACGCAGTATTTT. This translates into CASSASSGTSDTQYF. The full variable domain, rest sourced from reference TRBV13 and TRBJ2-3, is AAGVIQSPRHLIKEKRETATLKCYPIPRHDTVYWYQQGPGQDPQFLISFYEKMQSDKGSIPDRFSAQQFSDYHSELNMSSLELGDSALYFCASSASSGTSDTQYFGPGTRLTVL.

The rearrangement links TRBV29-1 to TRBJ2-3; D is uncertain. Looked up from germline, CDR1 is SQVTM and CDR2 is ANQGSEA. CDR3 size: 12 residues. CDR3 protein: CSAHQPTDTQYF. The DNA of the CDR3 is TGCAGTGCCCACCAGCCGACAGATACGCAGTATTTT.

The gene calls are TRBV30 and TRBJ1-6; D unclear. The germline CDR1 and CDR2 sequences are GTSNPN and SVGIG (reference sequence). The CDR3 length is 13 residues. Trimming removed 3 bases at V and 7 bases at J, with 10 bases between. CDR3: CAWSLDGNSPLHF. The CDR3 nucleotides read TGTGCCTGGAGCTTGGACGGAAATTCACCCCTCCACTTT.

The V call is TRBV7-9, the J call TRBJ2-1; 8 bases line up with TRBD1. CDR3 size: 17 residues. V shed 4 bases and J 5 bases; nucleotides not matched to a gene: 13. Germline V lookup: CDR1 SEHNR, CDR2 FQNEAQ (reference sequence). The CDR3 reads CASSSRTGIGTDNEQFF. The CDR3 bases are TGTGCCAGCAGCTCCAGGACAGGGATTGGGACAGACAATGAGCAGTTCTTC.

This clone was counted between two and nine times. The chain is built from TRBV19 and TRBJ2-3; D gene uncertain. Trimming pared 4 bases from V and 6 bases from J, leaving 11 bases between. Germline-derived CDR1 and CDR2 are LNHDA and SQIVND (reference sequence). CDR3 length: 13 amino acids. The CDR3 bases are TGTGCCAGTAGTACACTATCGAGGGATACGCAGTATTTT. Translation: CASSTLSRDTQYF.

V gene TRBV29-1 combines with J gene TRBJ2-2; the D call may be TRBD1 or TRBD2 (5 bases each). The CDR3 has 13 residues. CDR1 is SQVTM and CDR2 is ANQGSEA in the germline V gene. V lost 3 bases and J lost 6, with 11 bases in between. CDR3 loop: CSVELGTAGELFF. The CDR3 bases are TGCAGCGTTGAGCTAGGGACGGCCGGGGAGCTGTTTTTT.

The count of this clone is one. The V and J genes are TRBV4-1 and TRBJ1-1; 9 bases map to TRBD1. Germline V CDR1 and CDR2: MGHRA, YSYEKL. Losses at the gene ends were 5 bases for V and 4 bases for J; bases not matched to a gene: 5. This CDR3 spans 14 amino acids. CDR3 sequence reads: CASSKGQGSTEAFF. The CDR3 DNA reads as TGCGCCAGCAGCAAGGGACAGGGATCCACTGAAGCTTTCTTT.

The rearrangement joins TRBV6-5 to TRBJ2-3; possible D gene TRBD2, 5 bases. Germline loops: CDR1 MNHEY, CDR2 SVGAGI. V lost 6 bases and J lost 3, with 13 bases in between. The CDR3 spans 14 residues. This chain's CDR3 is CASSWAGGTDTQYF. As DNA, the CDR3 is TGTGCCAGCAGCTGGGCGGGTGGGACAGATACGCAGTATTTT.

The CDR3 sequence: CASSAQGGSVNTIYF. In DNA, the CDR3 is TGTGCCAGCAGTGCGCAGGGGGGCAGTGTAAACACCATATATTTT. This chain connects TRBV25-1 to TRBJ1-3, with 7 bases aligning to TRBD1. With 4 bases clipped from V and 6 bases from J, the junction kept 9 bases outside the gene matches. This CDR3 is built from 15 residues. Germline V gene data show CDR1 as MGHDK and CDR2 as SYGVNS.